The 11 T cell receptor beta chains below were found in one sample sequenced in a study of vaccination effects on CD4 cells after COVID-19. In the ViraFEST assay, antigen-specific CD4+ clonotypes were identified by expansion after peptide-pool stimulation. At the end of less than 12 days of culture, CD4+ T cells were isolated. Participants received two doses of either the BNT162b2 or mRNA-1273 vaccine. Assay used: immunoSEQ multiplex PCR; TCRdb lists only in-frame clones, some missing. The data contain about 28,000 clones, 73% of them singletons. Their cognate antigens are unknown. The sequencing here drew on CD4+ T cells from PBMCs cultured with HCoV-NL63 spike peptides, taken after COVID-19 vaccination. The source is a human donor who received a COVID-19 vaccine.

V usage is TRBV6-1 and J usage is TRBJ2-1; 10 nucleotides agree with TRBD1. Germline loops: CDR1 MNHNS, CDR2 SASEGT. The CDR3 runs 16 residues. J lost 4 bases, V lost 6 bases, and 9 bases had no gene match. CDR3 amino acids: CASRERQGARYNEQFF. CDR3 DNA sequence: TGTGCCAGCAGAGAACGACAGGGGGCGCGATACAATGAGCAGTTCTTC.

The rearrangement links TRBV7-2 to TRBJ2-1; 11 positions match TRBD1. Germline values: CDR1 SGHTA, CDR2 FQGNSA. The CDR3 is made up of 15 amino acids. V lost 3 bases to trimming and J lost 5 bases; unmatched junction nucleotides: 3. CDR3 sequence: CASSFGTGGHNEQFF. CDR3 nucleotides: TGTGCCAGCAGCTTCGGGACAGGGGGTCACAATGAGCAGTTCTTC.

This clone was counted once. The rearrangement uses TRBV19 and TRBJ1-4, with 7 bases lining up with TRBD1. The CDR3 spans 15 residues. The junction had 7 bases not matched to a gene; V was cut back by 1 base and J by 8 bases. Looked up from germline, CDR1 is LNHDA and CDR2 is SQIVND (reference sequence). CDR3 sequence: CASSIGQGLGEKLFF. CDR3 in DNA: TGTGCCAGTAGTATAGGACAGGGCTTGGGCGAAAAACTGTTTTTT.

This clone was detected only a few times. V and J are TRBV10-2 and TRBJ2-7, with 11 bases aligning to TRBD2. Per the germline V gene, CDR1 is WSHSY and CDR2 is SAAADI. This CDR3 has 15 residues. With V trimmed by 2 bases and J by 4 bases, 4 bases remained unmatched. For the CDR3, the DNA is TGCGCCAGCAGTGAGATAGGACTAGCGGGTTACGAGCAGTACTTC. Translating it yields CASSEIGLAGYEQYF.

The chain links TRBV11-3 to TRBJ2-1; 9 bases agree with TRBD2. Germline CDR1 SGHNT, CDR2 YENEEA. J lost 5 bases, V lost 5 bases, and 16 bases had no gene match. The CDR3 has 18 residues. CDR3 sequence reads: CASSPSLVAGGPNNEQFF. The DNA for the CDR3 is TGTGCCAGCAGCCCGTCCCTGGTCGCGGGAGGGCCAAACAATGAGCAGTTCTTC.

This chain connects TRBV7-9 to TRBJ2-7, with D perhaps assigned TRBD1 or TRBD2 (7 bases each). The germline CDR1 and CDR2 sequences are SEHNR and FQNEAQ (reference sequence). The V end lost 1 base, the J end lost 4 bases, and 17 bases lay between the germline ends. This CDR3 spans 16 amino acids. CDR3 in DNA: TGTGCCAGCAGCTTAGAGGGGGGGACAGCGCCATACGAGCAGTACTTC. Translated, it gives CASSLEGGTAPYEQYF. Full variable domain (remainder filled in from reference TRBV7-9 and TRBJ2-7): DTGVSQNPRHKITKRGQNVTFRCDPISEHNRLYWYRQTLGQGPEFLTYFQNEAQLEKSRLLSDRFSAERPKGSFSTLEIQRTEQGDSAMYLCASSLEGGTAPYEQYFGPGTRLTVT.

This chain connects TRBV7-2 to TRBJ2-1; no definite D call. V lost 5 bases to trimming and J lost 4 bases, with 9 bases between them. CDR1 SGHTA and CDR2 FQGNSA come from the germline V gene. The CDR3 loop spans 13 amino acids. The CDR3 DNA reads as TGTGCCAGCAGCCGAATGGAGTACAATGAGCAGTTCTTC. This sequence encodes CASSRMEYNEQFF.

V usage is TRBV6-6 and J usage is TRBJ2-7; 7 bases align to TRBD1. There are 14 residues in the CDR3. The germline gives CDR1 MNHNY, CDR2 SVGAGI (reference sequence). Trimming at V came to 7 bases and at J to 1 base, leaving 7 bases not matched to a gene. The chain's CDR3 is CASNEDRTSYEQYF. The CDR3 DNA reads TGTGCCAGCAACGAGGACAGGACGTCCTACGAGCAGTACTTC.

V and J are TRBV25-1 and TRBJ2-1, with 8 bases fitting TRBD1. The V segment lost 3 bases and the J segment 5 bases; nucleotides outside the gene matches: 6. This CDR3 region has 15 residues. Germline V CDR1 and CDR2: MGHDK, SYGVNS. The chain's CDR3 is CASSDPRGRNNEQFF. DNA of the CDR3: TGTGCCAGCAGTGACCCCAGGGGGCGTAACAATGAGCAGTTCTTC.

The chain employs TRBV5-6 and TRBJ2-5; no clear D gene. V dropped 1 base and J dropped 3 bases, with 4 bases sitting between them. This CDR3 spans 12 amino acids. The germline V gene has CDR1 SGHDT and CDR2 YYEEEE. CDR3 in amino acids: CASSLTKETQYF. The CDR3 DNA reads TGTGCCAGCAGCTTGACGAAAGAGACCCAGTACTTC.

This chain connects TRBV5-4 to TRBJ2-7; 10 nucleotides match TRBD2. The CDR3 extends over 14 amino acids. CDR1 and CDR2 (germline): SGHNT, YYREEE (reference sequence). The trim removed 5 bases at V and 5 bases at J, leaving 7 bases unmatched. CDR3 in amino acids: CASRPLAGVHEQYF. In nucleotides, the CDR3 is TGTGCCAGCAGGCCGCTAGCGGGAGTCCACGAGCAGTACTTC.